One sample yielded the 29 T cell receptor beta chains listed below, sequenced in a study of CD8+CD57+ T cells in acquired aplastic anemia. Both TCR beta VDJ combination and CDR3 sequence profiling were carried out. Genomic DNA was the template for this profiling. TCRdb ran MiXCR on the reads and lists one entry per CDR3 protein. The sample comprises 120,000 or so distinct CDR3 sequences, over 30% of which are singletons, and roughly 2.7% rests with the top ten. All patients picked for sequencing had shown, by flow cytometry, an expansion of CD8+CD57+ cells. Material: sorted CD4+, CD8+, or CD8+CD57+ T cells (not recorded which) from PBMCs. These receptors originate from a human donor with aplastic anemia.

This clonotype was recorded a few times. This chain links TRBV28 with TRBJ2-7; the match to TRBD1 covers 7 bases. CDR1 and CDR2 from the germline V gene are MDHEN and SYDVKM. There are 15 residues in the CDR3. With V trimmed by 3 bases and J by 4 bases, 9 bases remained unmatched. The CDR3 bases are TGTGCCAGCAGTTTTTCTATGACAGGGCAATACGAGCAGTACTTC. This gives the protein CASSFSMTGQYEQYF.

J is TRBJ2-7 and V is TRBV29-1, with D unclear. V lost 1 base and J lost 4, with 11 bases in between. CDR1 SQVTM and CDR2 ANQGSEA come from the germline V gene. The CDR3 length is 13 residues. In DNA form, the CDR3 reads TGCAGCGTTGAAGTACAGTTTCCTTACGAGCAGTACTTC. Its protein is CSVEVQFPYEQYF.

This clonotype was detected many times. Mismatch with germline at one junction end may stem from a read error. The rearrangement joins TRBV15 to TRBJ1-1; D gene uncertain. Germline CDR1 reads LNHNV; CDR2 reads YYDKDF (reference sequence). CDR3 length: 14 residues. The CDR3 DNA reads TGTGTCACCAGCAGAGATGTCGGGAACACTGAAGCTTTCTTT. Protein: CVTSRDVGNTEAFF.

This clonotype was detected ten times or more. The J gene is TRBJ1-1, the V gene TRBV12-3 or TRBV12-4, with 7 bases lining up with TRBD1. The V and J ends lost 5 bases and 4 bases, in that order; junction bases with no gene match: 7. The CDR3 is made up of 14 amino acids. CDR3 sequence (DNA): TGTGCCAGCAGTCGACAGGGTTCGGTCACTGAAGCTTTCTTT. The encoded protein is CASSRQGSVTEAFF.

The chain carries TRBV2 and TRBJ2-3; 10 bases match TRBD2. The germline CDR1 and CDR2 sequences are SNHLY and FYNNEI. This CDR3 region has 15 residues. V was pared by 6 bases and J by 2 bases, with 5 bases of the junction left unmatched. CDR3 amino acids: CASRPSGGVTDTQYF. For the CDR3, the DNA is TGTGCCAGCAGACCTAGCGGGGGCGTCACAGATACGCAGTATTTT.

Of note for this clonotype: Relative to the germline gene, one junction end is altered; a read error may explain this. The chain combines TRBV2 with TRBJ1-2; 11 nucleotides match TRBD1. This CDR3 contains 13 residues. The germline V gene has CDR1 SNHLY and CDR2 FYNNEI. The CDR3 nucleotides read TGCGCCAGCAGCCAGGGACAGGGGGTTGGAAACACCTTC. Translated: CASSQGQGVGNTF.

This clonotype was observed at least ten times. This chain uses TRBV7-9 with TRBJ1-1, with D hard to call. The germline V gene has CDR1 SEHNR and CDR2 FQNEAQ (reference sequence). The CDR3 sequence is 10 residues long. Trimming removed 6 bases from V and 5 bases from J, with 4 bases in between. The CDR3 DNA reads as TGTGCCAGCAGGGGAACTGAAGCTTTCTTT. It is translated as CASRGTEAFF.

CDR3 nucleotides: TGTGCCATCAGTGAGCTTGGTCGGAACACTGAAGCTTTCTTT. Its translation is CAISELGRNTEAFF. The chain uses TRBV10-3 and TRBJ1-1; D ambiguous. Germline V gene sequence: CDR1 ENHRY, CDR2 SYGVKD. V lost 2 bases to trimming and J lost 1 base, with 8 bases between them. The CDR3 runs to 14 residues.

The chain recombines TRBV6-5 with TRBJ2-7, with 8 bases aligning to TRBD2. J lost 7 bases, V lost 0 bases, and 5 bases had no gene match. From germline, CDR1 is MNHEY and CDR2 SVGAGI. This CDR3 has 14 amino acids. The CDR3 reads CASSYSRGAREQYF. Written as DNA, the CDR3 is TGTGCCAGCAGTTACTCGCGGGGGGCACGTGAGCAGTACTTC.

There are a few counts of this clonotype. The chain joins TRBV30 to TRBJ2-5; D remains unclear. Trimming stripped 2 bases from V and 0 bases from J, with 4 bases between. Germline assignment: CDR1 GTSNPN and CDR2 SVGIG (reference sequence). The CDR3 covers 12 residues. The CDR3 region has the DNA TGTGCCTGGAGTACAGACCAAGAGACCCAGTACTTC. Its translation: CAWSTDQETQYF.

CDR3 bases: TGTGCCAGCAGAGGGCAGGGGCAAGAGACCCAGTACTTC. Amino acids: CASRGQGQETQYF. The rearrangement links TRBV2 to TRBJ2-5; tentatively, D is TRBD1 (6 bases). Germline V lookup: CDR1 SNHLY, CDR2 FYNNEI. The CDR3 contains 13 residues. V shed 6 bases and J shed 2 bases, with 10 bases lying between them.

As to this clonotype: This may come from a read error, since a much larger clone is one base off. The CDR3 region has the DNA TGTGCCAGCAGTTACCCGAGGGACTTCGAGCAGTACTTC. As protein: CASSYPRDFEQYF. This chain joins TRBV6-2 or TRBV6-3 and TRBJ2-5, with D possibly matching TRBD2 (6 bases). Near its end, the DNA agrees better with TRBJ2-7, so the J call may be wrong. The CDR3 totals 13 residues. Germline loops: CDR1 MNHEY, CDR2 SVGEGT.

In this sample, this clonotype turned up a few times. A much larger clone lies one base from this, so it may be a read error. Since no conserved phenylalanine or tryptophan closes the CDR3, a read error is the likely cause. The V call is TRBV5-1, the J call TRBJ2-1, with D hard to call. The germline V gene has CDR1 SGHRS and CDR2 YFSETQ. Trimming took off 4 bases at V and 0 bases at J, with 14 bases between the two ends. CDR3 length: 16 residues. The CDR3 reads CASSPGELSSYNEQFL. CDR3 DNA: TGCGCCAGCAGCCCCGGCGAGTTAAGCTCCTACAATGAGCAGTTCCTC.

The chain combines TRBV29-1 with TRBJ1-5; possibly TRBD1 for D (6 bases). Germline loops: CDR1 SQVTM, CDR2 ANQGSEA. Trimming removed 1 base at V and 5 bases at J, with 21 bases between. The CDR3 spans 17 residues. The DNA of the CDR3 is TGCAGCGTTGAAGTGGGGGGGCTGGACGTAGATCATCAGCCCCAGCATTTT. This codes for CSVEVGGLDVDHQPQHF.

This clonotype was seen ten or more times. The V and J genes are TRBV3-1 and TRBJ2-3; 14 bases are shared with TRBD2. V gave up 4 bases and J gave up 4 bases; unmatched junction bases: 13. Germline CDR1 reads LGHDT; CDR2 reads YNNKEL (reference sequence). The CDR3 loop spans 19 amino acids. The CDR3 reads CASSPRGGTSGGGSDTQYF. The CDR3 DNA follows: TGTGCCAGCAGCCCCCGCGGCGGGACTAGCGGGGGTGGGTCAGATACGCAGTATTTT.

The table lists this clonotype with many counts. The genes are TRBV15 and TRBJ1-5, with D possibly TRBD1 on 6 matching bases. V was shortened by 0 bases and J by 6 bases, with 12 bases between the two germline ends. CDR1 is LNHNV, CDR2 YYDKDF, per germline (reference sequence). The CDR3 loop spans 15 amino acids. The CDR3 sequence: CATSRERGASQPQHF. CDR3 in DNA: TGTGCCACCAGCAGAGAGCGGGGGGCGAGTCAGCCCCAGCATTTT.

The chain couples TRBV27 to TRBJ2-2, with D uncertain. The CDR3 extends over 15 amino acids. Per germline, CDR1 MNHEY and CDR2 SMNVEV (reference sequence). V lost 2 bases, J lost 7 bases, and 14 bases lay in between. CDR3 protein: CASSLRRPGGGELFF. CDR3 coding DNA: TGTGCCAGCAGTTTAAGGCGCCCCGGCGGCGGGGAGCTGTTTTTT.

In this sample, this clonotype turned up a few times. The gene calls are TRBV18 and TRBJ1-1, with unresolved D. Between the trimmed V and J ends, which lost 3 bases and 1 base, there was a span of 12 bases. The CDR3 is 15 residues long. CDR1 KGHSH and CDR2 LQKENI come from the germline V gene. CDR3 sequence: CASSPQPSPNTEAFF. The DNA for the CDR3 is TGTGCCAGCTCACCCCAACCTTCACCGAACACTGAAGCTTTCTTT.

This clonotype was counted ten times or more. The CDR3 region is CSARRSRVNGYTF. Written as DNA, the CDR3 is TGCAGTGCTAGAAGGTCCAGGGTAAATGGCTACACCTTC. The chain combines TRBV20-1 with TRBJ1-2; D may be TRBD1 (5 bases). V dropped 2 bases and J dropped 6 bases, with 13 bases sitting between them. Germline V CDR1 and CDR2: DFQATT, SNEGSKA (reference sequence). The CDR3 is 13 residues long.

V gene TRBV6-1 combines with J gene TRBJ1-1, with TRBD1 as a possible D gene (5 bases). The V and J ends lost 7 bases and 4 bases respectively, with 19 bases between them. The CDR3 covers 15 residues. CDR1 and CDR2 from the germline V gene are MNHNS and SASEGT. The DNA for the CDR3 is TGTGCCAGCACCCGGGGGACCGACGTGAGCACTGAAGCTTTCTTT. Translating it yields CASTRGTDVSTEAFF.

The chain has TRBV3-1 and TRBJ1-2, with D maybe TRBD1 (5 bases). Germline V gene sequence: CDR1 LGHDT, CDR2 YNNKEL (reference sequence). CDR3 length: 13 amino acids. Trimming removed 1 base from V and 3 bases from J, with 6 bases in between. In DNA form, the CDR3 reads TGTGCCAGCAGCCAAGTACAGGACTATGGCTACACCTTC. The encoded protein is CASSQVQDYGYTF.

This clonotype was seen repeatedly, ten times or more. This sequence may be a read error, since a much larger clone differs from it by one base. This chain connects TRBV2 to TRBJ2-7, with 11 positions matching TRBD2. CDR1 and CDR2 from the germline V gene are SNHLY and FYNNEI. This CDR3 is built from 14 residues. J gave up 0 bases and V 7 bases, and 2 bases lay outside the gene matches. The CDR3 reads CASKTSGGSYEQYF. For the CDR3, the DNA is TGTGCCAGCAAAACTAGCGGGGGCTCCTACGAGCAGTACTTC.

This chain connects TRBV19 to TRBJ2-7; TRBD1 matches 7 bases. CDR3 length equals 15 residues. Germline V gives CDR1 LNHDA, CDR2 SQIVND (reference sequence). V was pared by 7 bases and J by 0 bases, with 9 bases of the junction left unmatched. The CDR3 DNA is TGTGCCAGTATGATAGTCCGGGACAGCTCCTACGAGCAGTACTTC. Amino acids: CASMIVRDSSYEQYF.

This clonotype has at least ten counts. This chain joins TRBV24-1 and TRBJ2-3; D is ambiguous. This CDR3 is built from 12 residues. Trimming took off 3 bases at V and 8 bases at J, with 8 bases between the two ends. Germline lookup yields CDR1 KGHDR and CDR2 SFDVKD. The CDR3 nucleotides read TGTGCCACCAGTGATCAATCACGTACGCAGTATTTT. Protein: CATSDQSRTQYF.

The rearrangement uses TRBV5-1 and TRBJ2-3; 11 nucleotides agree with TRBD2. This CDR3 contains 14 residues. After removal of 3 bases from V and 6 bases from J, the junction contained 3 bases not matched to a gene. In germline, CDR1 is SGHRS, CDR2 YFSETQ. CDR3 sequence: CASSSTSGEDTQYF. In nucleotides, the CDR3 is TGCGCCAGCAGCTCGACTAGCGGGGAGGATACGCAGTATTTT.

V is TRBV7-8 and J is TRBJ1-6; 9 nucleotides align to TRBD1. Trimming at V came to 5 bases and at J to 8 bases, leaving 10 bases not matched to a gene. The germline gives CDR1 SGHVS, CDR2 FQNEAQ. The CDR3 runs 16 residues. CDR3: CASSLVQGALYSPLHF. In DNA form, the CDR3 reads TGTGCCAGCAGCCTGGTACAGGGGGCCCTTTATTCACCCCTCCACTTT.

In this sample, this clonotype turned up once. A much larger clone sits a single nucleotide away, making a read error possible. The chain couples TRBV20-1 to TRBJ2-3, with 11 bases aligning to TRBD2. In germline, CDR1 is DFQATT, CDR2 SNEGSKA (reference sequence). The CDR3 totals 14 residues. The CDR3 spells CSAYSGGAIDSQYF. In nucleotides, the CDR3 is TGCAGTGCTTATAGCGGGGGGGCGATAGATTCGCAGTATTTT.

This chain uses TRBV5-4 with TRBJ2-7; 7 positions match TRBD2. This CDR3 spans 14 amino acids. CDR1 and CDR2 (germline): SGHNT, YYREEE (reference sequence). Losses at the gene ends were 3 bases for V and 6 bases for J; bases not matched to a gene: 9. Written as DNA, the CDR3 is TGTGCCAGCAGCTCTGGACTAGACCGGCGCGAGCAGTACTTC. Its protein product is CASSSGLDRREQYF.

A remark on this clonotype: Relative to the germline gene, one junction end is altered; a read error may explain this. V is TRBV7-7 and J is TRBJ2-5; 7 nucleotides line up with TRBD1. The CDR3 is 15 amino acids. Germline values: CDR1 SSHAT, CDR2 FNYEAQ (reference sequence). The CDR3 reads CASSLDRAEGRTQYF. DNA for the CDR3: TGTGCTAGCAGCTTAGACAGGGCCGAGGGTAGGACCCAGTACTTC.